This paragraph reports one T cell receptor (beta chain). Its antigen is currently unknown. This record belongs to a study of cytomegalovirus exposure and HLA in healthy donors. Study results and caveats: Earlier analysis looked at TCR beta V segments, and most were productive about 87% or about 30% of the time. Accurate HLA-A and HLA-B prediction from TCR beta sequences was reported for most subjects.

PCR used 60 Vbeta primers and 13 Jbeta primers. TCRdb keeps only in-frame clones here, not all; method: immunoSEQ multiplex PCR. The repertoire holds over 100,000 clones, with more than 75% as singletons. The CDR3 is made up of 15 amino acids. Germline V gene sequence: CDR1 WNHNN, CDR2 SYGVQD (reference sequence). Trimming shortened V by 5 bases and J by 7 bases, and 18 bases separated the two germline ends. Sequenced material: PBMCs. The source of this sequence is a woman between 40 and 55 years old in good health and CMV-seropositive. V gene TRBV10-1 combines with J gene TRBJ2-1, with D unresolved. The CDR3 DNA follows: TGCGCCAGCAGTAATAACCTCACCCCCAGAAATGAGCAGTTCTTC. It is translated as CASSNNLTPRNEQFF.